This entry lists 29 T cell receptor beta chains sequenced from one sample in a study of CXCR3-negative and CXCR3-positive naive CD8 T cells. Their target antigens are unknown. General study points: When CXCR3-positive naive cells were set against CXCR3-negative naive cells, the former had more hydrophobic TRB CDR3s.

The libraries of TRB cDNA were constructed through 5' RACE using UMI labels. No DNA is given; TCRdb re-called the 5' RACE reads and lists each CDR3 protein once. The sample yields more than 75,000 distinct CDR3 sequences, of which the top ten take up about 0.62%. Sequencing was performed on naive CXCR3+ CD8+ T cells from blood. The subset: CD45RO-CCR7+CD27+CD95- naive CD8+ T cells expressing CXCR3 (TNR3+). The receptors originated from a human donor in good health. Some clones in this sample may be carry-over from other donors' samples.

The J gene is TRBJ2-3, the V gene TRBV25-1. CDR1 is MGHDK, CDR2 SYGVNS, per germline. This CDR3 contains 12 residues. CDR3 residues: CASSESIDTQYF.

This chain links TRBV9 with TRBJ2-3. From germline, CDR1 is SGDLS and CDR2 YYNGEE. CDR3 size: 12 residues. CDR3 sequence: CASSVVTDTQYF.

The chain links TRBV28 to TRBJ2-5; TCRdb reports TRBD2, a call that lacks DNA to check it against. Germline lookup yields CDR1 MDHEN and CDR2 SYDVKM. This CDR3 spans 13 amino acids. CDR3 amino acids: CASSFGGAETQYF.

The J gene is TRBJ2-5, the V gene TRBV29-1; TCRdb's assignment of TRBD2 cannot be checked, as there is no DNA. The CDR3 has 15 amino acids. The germline gives CDR1 SQVTM, CDR2 ANQGSEA. The CDR3 spells CSVEESIREVETQYF.

This chain joins TRBV7-7 and TRBJ1-6. There are 15 residues in the CDR3. Germline assignment: CDR1 SSHAT and CDR2 FNYEAQ (reference sequence). The CDR3 spells CASSVDSSYNSPLHF.

The chain uses TRBV7-2 and TRBJ1-4; TCRdb gives TRBD1 as the D gene, but with no DNA this cannot be confirmed. The CDR3 loop spans 16 amino acids. Germline V CDR1 and CDR2: SGHTA, FQGNSA. The CDR3 reads CASSLLGTGGNEKLFF. Variable domain in full (rest from reference TRBV7-2 and TRBJ1-4): GAGVSQSPSNKVTEKGKDVELRCDPISGHTALYWYRQSLGQGLEFLIYFQGNSAPDKSGLPSDRFSAERTGGSVSTLTIQRTQQEDSAVYLCASSLLGTGGNEKLFFGSGTQLSVL.

The chain couples TRBV20-1 to TRBJ1-1; TCRdb designates TRBD1, a call that cannot be tested without DNA. CDR1 DFQATT and CDR2 SNEGSKA come from the germline V gene (reference sequence). The CDR3 has 14 residues. CDR3 region: CSARAWDLITEAFF.

The CDR3 loop is CSVEQPNTGELFF. The chain recombines TRBV29-1 with TRBJ2-2. The CDR3 is 13 amino acids. Germline V CDR1 and CDR2: SQVTM, ANQGSEA.

The CDR3 loop is CASSLVSGTQFF. This chain joins TRBV5-1 and TRBJ2-1; checking the TCRdb D call of TRBD1 is not possible without DNA. From germline, CDR1 is SGHRS and CDR2 YFSETQ. This CDR3 is 12 amino acids long.

This chain links TRBV7-9 with TRBJ1-1. This CDR3 is built from 14 residues. Looked up from germline, CDR1 is SEHNR and CDR2 is FQNEAQ (reference sequence). This CDR3 reads CASRNSGPSDGAFF.

The chain joins TRBV7-9 to TRBJ2-1; TCRdb picks TRBD2, but there is no DNA to check that call. Germline-derived CDR1 and CDR2 are SEHNR and FQNEAQ (reference sequence). This CDR3 is built from 13 residues. Here the CDR3 reads CASSPPLADEQFF.

The chain couples TRBV4-2 to TRBJ1-2; TCRdb returns TRBD1, unconfirmable since there is no DNA. The length of the CDR3 is 18 residues. Germline V gene data show CDR1 as LGHNA and CDR2 as YNFKEQ. The CDR3 loop is CASSQDLYSSGLNDGYTF.

The chain carries TRBV6-2 or TRBV6-3 and TRBJ2-1. The CDR3 sequence is 11 residues long. CDR1 is MNHEY, CDR2 SVGEGT, per germline. The CDR3 spells CASNLGNEQFF.

This chain's CDR3 is CATSRDKGQAYGYTF. This chain connects TRBV15 to TRBJ1-2; TCRdb's D call of TRBD1 is untestable without DNA. CDR3 length: 15 residues. CDR1 and CDR2 from the germline V gene are LNHNV and YYDKDF (reference sequence).

The CDR3 region is CASSERTSLGDTQYF. V usage is TRBV2 and J usage is TRBJ2-3; the TCRdb call, TRBD2, lacks DNA for checking. Germline V gives CDR1 SNHLY, CDR2 FYNNEI. CDR3 length equals 15 residues.

This chain connects TRBV12-3 or TRBV12-4 to TRBJ2-3; without DNA, the TCRdb call of TRBD2 cannot be checked. This CDR3 region has 16 residues. The CDR3 loop reads CASSSTGGGPTDTQYF.

The V gene is TRBV6-5, the J gene TRBJ2-5; TCRdb returns TRBD1, unconfirmable since there is no DNA. The germline gives CDR1 MNHEY, CDR2 SVGAGI. This CDR3 comprises 11 residues. CDR3 in amino acids: CASSYRGDFAF.

The rearrangement links TRBV25-1 to TRBJ1-2; as DNA is missing, the TRBD1 call by TCRdb cannot be tested. The length of the CDR3 is 14 residues. Germline loops: CDR1 MGHDK, CDR2 SYGVNS. CDR3 in amino acids: CASSTPGGHYGYTF.

The gene calls are TRBV6-5 and TRBJ2-2. The CDR3 contains 15 residues. From germline, CDR1 is MNHEY and CDR2 SVGAGI. This CDR3 reads CASSYPTGKTGELFF.

CDR3 loop: CASSLRFPNTGELFF. This chain joins TRBV7-2 and TRBJ2-2. Germline CDR1 and CDR2: SGHTA and FQGNSA. The CDR3 has 15 residues.

The V gene is TRBV4-3, the J gene TRBJ1-5. The germline gives CDR1 LGHNA, CDR2 YSLEER. The CDR3 spans 12 residues. The CDR3 spells CASSQDGQPQHF.

The chain employs TRBV11-2 and TRBJ2-7. The CDR3 runs 12 residues. CDR1 and CDR2 from the germline V gene are SGHAT and FQNNGV. This chain's CDR3 is CASSFLSDEQYF. Combining the CDR3 with reference TRBV11-2 and TRBJ2-7 gives the whole variable domain EAGVAQSPRYKIIEKRQSVAFWCNPISGHATLYWYQQILGQGPKLLIQFQNNGVVDDSQLPKDRFSAERLKGVDSTLKIQPAKLEDSAVYLCASSFLSDEQYFGPGTRLTVT.

J is TRBJ1-1 and V is TRBV7-9; TCRdb's D call of TRBD1 is untestable without DNA. This CDR3 contains 14 residues. Looked up from germline, CDR1 is SEHNR and CDR2 is FQNEAQ (reference sequence). The CDR3: CASSPRGPGAEAFF.

The gene calls are TRBV24-1 and TRBJ2-1; without DNA, the TCRdb call of TRBD1 cannot be checked. The CDR3 covers 14 residues. CDR1 is KGHDR, CDR2 SFDVKD, per germline. This CDR3 is CATSEAGTENEQFF.

The chain carries TRBV7-9 and TRBJ2-7. The CDR3 is made up of 16 amino acids. The V gene's germline CDR1 is SEHNR and CDR2 FQNEAQ (reference sequence). CDR3 residues: CASRPHYSQDVGEQYF.

V usage is TRBV29-1 and J usage is TRBJ2-1; TCRdb's D call, TRBD1, is unchecked because there is no DNA. The length of the CDR3 is 13 residues. Germline CDR1 reads SQVTM; CDR2 reads ANQGSEA. The chain's CDR3 is CSVRDSLNNEQFF.

The chain is built from TRBV6-5 and TRBJ2-7; TCRdb picks TRBD1, but there is no DNA to check that call. Per the germline V gene, CDR1 is MNHEY and CDR2 is SVGAGI. This CDR3 is built from 16 residues. The CDR3: CASSYSAQGSSYEQYF.

This chain connects TRBV29-1 to TRBJ2-7. CDR1 and CDR2 from the germline V gene are SQVTM and ANQGSEA. The CDR3 length is 13 residues. CDR3 region: CSVEGRGSYEQYF.

The rearrangement uses TRBV12-3 or TRBV12-4 and TRBJ2-1; TCRdb picks TRBD1, but there is no DNA to check that call. This CDR3 spans 15 amino acids. CDR3 sequence reads: CASSSLGWGNNEQFF.